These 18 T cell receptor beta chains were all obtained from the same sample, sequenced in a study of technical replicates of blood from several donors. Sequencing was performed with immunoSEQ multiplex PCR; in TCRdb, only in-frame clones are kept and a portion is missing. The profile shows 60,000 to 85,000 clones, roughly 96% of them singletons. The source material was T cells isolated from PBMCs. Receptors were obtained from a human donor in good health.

CDR3 DNA sequence: TGTGCCAGCAGTGTGGCAGGGCCTGCTCAGCCCCAGCATTTT. This codes for CASSVAGPAQPQHF. The V call is TRBV6-1, the J call TRBJ1-5; a possible D gene is TRBD1 (5 bases). V was cut by 4 bases and J by 6 bases, with 13 bases left in between. CDR1 is MNHNS, CDR2 SASEGT, per germline. CDR3 length: 14 amino acids.

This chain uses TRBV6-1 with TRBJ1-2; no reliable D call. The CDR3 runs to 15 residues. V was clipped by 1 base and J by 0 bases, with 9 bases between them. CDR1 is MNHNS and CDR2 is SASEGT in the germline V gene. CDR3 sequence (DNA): TGTGCCAGCAGTGAAGGGCAGGTAGCTAACTATGGCTACACCTTC. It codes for CASSEGQVANYGYTF.

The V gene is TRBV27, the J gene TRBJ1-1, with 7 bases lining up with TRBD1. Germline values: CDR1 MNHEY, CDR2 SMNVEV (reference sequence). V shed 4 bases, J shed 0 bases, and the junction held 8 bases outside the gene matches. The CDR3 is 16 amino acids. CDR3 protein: CASSSGQPYMNTEAFF. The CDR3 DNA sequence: TGTGCCAGCAGTTCGGGACAGCCCTACATGAACACTGAAGCTTTCTTT.

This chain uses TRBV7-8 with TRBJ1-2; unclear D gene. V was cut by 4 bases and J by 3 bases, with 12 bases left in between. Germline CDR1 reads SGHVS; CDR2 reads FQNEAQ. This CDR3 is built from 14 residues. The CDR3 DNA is TGTGCCAGCAGCTCCCTGGGAGTACACTATGGCTACACCTTC. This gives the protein CASSSLGVHYGYTF.

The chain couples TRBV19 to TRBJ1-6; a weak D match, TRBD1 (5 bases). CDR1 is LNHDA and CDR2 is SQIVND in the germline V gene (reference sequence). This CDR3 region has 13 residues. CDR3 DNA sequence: TGTGCAACGACAGAGGTCTTAAATTCACCCCTCCACTTT. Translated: CATTEVLNSPLHF. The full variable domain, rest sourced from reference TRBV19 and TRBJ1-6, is DGGITQSPKYLFRKEGQNVTLSCEQNLNHDAMYWYRQDPGQGLRLIYYSQIVNDFQKGDIAEGYSVSREKKESFPLTVTSAQKNPTAFYLCATTEVLNSPLHFGNGTRLTVT.

The CDR3 DNA reads as TGTGCCAGCAGTGAAGCCTGGGCCCGCAATCAGCCCCAGCATTTT. This translates into CASSEAWARNQPQHF. This chain uses TRBV6-1 with TRBJ1-5, with D unclear. The germline gives CDR1 MNHNS, CDR2 SASEGT. CDR3 length: 15 residues. V was cut by 0 bases and J by 2 bases, with 8 bases left in between.

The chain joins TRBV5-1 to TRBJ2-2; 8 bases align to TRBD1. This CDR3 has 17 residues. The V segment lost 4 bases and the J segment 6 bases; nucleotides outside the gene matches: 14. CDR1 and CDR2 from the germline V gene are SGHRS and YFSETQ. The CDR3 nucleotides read TGCGCCAGCAGCCGCCAGAGGACAGGGTGGGAACCCGGGGAGCTGTTTTTT. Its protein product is CASSRQRTGWEPGELFF.

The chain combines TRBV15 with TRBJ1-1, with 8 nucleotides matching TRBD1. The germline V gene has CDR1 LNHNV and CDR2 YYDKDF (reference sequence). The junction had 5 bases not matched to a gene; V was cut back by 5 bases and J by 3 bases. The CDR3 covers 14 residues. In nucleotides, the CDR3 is TGTGCCACCAGCCAGACAGGGGTCCACACTGAAGCTTTCTTT. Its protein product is CATSQTGVHTEAFF. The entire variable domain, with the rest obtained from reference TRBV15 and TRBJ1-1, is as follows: DAMVIQNPRYQVTQFGKPVTLSCSQTLNHNVMYWYQQKSSQAPKLLFHYYDKDFNNEADTPDNFQSRRPNTSFCFLDIRSPGLGDTAMYLCATSQTGVHTEAFFGQGTRLTVV.

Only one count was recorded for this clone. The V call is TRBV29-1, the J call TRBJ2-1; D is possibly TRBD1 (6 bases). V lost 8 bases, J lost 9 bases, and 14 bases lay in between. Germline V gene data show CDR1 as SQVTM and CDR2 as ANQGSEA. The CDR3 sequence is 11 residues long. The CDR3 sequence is CSFTGFVEQFF. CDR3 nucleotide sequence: TGCAGCTTTACAGGGTTTGTTGAGCAGTTCTTC.

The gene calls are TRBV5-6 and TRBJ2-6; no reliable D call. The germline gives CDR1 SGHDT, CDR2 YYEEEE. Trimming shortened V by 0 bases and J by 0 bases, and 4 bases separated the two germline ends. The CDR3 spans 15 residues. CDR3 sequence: CASSLGVSGANVLTF. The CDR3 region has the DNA TGTGCCAGCAGCTTGGGAGTCTCTGGGGCCAACGTCCTGACTTTC.

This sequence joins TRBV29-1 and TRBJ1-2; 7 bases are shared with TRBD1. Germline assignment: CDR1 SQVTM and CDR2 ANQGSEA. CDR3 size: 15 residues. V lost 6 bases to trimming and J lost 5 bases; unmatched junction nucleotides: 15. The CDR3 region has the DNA TGCAGCGTGGAGGGGACAGCCGCTGCAGTTTATGGCTACACCTTC. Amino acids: CSVEGTAAAVYGYTF.

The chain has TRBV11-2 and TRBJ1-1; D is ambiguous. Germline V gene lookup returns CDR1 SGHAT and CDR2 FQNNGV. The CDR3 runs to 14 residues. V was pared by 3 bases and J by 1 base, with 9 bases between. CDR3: CASSFKRGNTEAFF. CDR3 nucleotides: TGTGCCAGCAGCTTCAAACGAGGGAACACTGAAGCTTTCTTT.

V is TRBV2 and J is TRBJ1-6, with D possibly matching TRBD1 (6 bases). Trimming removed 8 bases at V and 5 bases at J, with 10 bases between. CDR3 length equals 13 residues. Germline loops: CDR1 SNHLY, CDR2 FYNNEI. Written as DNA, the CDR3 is TGTGCCAGCCAGGGGAGAGATAATTCACCCCTCCACTTT. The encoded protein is CASQGRDNSPLHF.

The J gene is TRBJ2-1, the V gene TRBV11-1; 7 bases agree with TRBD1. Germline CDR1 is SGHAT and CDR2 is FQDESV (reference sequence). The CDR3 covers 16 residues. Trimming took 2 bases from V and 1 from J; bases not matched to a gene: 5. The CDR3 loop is CASSLLLQGSYNEQFF. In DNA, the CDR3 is TGTGCCAGCAGCTTACTTCTACAGGGGTCCTACAATGAGCAGTTCTTC.

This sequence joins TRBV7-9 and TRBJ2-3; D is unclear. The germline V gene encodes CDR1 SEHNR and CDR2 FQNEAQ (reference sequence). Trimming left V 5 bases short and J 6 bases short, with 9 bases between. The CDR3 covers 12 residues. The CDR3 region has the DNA TGTGCCAGCAGCCTATCGTGGGATACGCAGTATTTT. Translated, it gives CASSLSWDTQYF.

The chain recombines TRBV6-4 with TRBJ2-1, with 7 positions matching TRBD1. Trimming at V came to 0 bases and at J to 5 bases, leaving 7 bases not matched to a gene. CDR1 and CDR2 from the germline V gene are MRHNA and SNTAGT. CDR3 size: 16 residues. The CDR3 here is CASSDSDRFSHNEQFF. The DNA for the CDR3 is TGTGCCAGCAGTGACTCGGACAGGTTCAGCCACAATGAGCAGTTCTTC.

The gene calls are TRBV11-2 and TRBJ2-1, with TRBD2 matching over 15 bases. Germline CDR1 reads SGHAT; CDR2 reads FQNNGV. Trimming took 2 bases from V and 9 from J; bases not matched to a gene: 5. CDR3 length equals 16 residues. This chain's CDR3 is CASSLRTSGGASEQFF. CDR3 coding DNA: TGTGCCAGCAGCTTAAGGACTAGCGGGGGGGCGTCTGAGCAGTTCTTC. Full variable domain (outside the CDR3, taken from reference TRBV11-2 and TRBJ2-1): EAGVAQSPRYKIIEKRQSVAFWCNPISGHATLYWYQQILGQGPKLLIQFQNNGVVDDSQLPKDRFSAERLKGVDSTLKIQPAKLEDSAVYLCASSLRTSGGASEQFFGPGTRLTVL.

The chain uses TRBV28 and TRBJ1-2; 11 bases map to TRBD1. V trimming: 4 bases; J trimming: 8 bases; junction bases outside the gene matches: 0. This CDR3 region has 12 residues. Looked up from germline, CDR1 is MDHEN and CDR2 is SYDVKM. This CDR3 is CASSWTGGGYTF. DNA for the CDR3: TGTGCCAGCAGTTGGACAGGGGGCGGCTACACCTTC.